The present TCR beta chain was sequenced within a study of blood T cells in healthy people across ages. V dropped 6 bases and J dropped 5 bases, with 14 bases sitting between them. CDR1 and CDR2 (germline): MDHEN, SYDVKM. The CDR3 totals 13 residues. The use of a sample-barcoded 5' primer and a J-beta primer mix characterized a second PCR of about 6 to 12 cycles. In TCRdb, the 5' RACE reads were re-called with MiXCR into one record per CDR3 protein. The data hold over 450,000 distinct CDR3 sequences, with about 24% observed a single time. These data also formed part of another study, on T cells of mothers and their children.

What was sequenced was blood. The chain links TRBV28 to TRBJ2-7; D is perhaps TRBD1 or TRBD2 (5 bases each). This TCR came from a boy aged 10-17 years in good health. The CDR3 nucleotides are TGTGCCAGCAGCGAATACTGGGGGAACGAGCAGTACTTC. This gives the protein CASSEYWGNEQYF.